The clone carrying this T cell receptor (beta chain) turned up a few times. Its specificity is not known. TCRdb reprocessed the reads with MiXCR, giving one entry per CDR3 protein. The table shows about 920,000 distinct CDR3 sequences, with around a third occurring only once. These data originate in a study of T cell repertoires in cytomegalovirus infection. Findings of the study overall: Carriers of CMV plus the relevant HLA were identified by cumulative public TCR beta family frequency. Clonotype analysis showed dominance of the ex vivo response by HLA-C-restricted CMV-specific TCR beta clonotypes.

There are 13 residues in the CDR3. From germline, CDR1 is SQVTM and CDR2 ANQGSEA. Losses at the gene ends were 4 bases for V and 6 bases for J; bases not matched to a gene: 7. The sample consisted of cultured CD8+ T cells from PBMCs, taken from culture after CMV antigen stimulation. V usage is TRBV29-1 and J usage is TRBJ2-3; 7 nucleotides match TRBD2. The sequence was collected from a human donor in good health (CMV status not recorded). Some clones in this sample may be carry-over from other donors' samples. The CDR3 protein is CSVGPMGGDTQYF. The CDR3 bases are TGCAGCGTTGGGCCTATGGGGGGGGATACGCAGTATTTT.